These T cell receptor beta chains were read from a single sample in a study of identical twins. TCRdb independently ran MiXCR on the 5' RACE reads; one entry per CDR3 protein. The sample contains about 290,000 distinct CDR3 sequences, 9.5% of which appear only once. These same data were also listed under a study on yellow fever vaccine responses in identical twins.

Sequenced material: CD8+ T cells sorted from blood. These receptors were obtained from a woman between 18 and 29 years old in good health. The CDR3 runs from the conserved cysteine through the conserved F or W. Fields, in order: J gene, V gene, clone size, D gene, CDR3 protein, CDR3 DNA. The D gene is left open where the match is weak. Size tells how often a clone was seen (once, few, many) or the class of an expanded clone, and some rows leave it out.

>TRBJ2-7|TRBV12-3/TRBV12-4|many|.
CASSLGGRDNEQYF
TGTGCCAGCAGTTTAGGGGGCAGGGACAACGAGCAGTACTTC
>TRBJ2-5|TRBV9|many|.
CASSVGGPQETQYF
TGTGCCAGCAGCGTAGGTGGCCCCCAAGAGACCCAGTACTTC
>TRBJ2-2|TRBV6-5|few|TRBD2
CASSYVAGETTGELFF
TGTGCCAGCAGTTACGTGGCGGGAGAGACCACCGGGGAGCTGTTTTTT
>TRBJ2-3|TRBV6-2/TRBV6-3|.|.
CASSYTTGDADTQYF
TGTGCCAGCAGTTACACTACCGGGGACGCAGATACGCAGTATTTT
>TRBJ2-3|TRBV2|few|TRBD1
CASKDRGSTDTQYF
TGTGCCAGCAAAGACAGGGGCAGCACAGATACGCAGTATTTT
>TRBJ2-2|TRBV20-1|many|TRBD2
CSARGGGLVDTGELFF
TGCAGTGCGAGGGGTGGGGGACTAGTTGACACCGGGGAGCTGTTTTTT
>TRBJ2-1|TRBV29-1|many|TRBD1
CSAIGTGGEQFF
TGCAGTGCTATAGGGACAGGGGGAGAGCAGTTCTTC
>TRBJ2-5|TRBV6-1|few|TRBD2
CASRTPSSGVPQETQYF
TGTGCCAGCAGAACACCTAGTAGCGGGGTGCCCCAAGAGACCCAGTACTTC
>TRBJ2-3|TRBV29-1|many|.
CSVEDPPVGGDTQYF
TGCAGCGTTGAAGATCCTCCGGTAGGAGGGGATACGCAGTATTTT
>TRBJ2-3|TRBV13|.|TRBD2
CASSPQTSGGKSTDTQYF
TGTGCCAGCAGCCCTCAGACTAGCGGGGGGAAGAGCACAGATACGCAGTATTTT
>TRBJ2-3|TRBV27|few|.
CASSRAGAGLLGMDTQYF
TGTGCCAGCAGTCGTGCAGGGGCGGGCCTATTGGGAATGGATACGCAGTATTTT
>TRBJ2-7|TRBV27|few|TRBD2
CASSSHPGGRADEQYF
TGTGCCAGCAGTTCTCACCCGGGGGGGAGGGCAGACGAGCAGTACTTC
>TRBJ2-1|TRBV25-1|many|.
CASSEHSEQFF
TGTGCCAGCAGTGAGCACTCCGAGCAGTTCTTC
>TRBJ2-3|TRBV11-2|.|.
CASSPTGPDTQYF
TGTGCCAGCAGCCCTACAGGGCCAGATACGCAGTATTTT
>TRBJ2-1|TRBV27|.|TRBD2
CASNLGLAGSTYNEQFF
TGTGCCAGCAACCTAGGACTAGCGGGCTCTACCTACAATGAGCAGTTCTTC
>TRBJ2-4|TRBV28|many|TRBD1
CASSPMKTGLGIQYF
TGTGCCAGCAGCCCAATGAAGACAGGGTTGGGCATTCAGTACTTC
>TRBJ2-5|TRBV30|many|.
CAWSGGWETQYF
TGTGCCTGGAGTGGGGGTTGGGAGACCCAGTACTTC
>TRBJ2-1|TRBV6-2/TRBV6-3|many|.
CASSYSLGGLLNEQFF
TGTGCCAGCAGTTACTCGTTGGGGGGCCTCCTCAATGAGCAGTTCTTC
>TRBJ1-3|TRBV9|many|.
CASSHPAGDSGNTIYF
TGTGCCAGCAGCCATCCAGCAGGAGACTCTGGAAACACCATATATTTT
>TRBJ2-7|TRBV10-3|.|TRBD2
CAISGRTSPSSYEQYF
TGTGCCATCAGTGGGAGGACTAGCCCGAGCTCCTACGAGCAGTACTTC
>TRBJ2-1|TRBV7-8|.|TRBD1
CASSLVDIGTALYNEQFF
TGTGCCAGCAGCTTAGTGGATATTGGGACAGCGCTCTACAATGAGCAGTTCTTC
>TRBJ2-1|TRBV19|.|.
CASSFRREFMDEQFF
TGTGCCAGTAGTTTTCGACGGGAGTTCATGGATGAGCAGTTCTTC
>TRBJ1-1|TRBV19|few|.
CASSIPRNTEAFF
TGTGCCAGTAGCATACCGAGGAACACTGAAGCTTTCTTT
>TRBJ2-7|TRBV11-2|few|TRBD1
CASSAPKQGAIYEQYF
TGTGCCAGCAGCGCTCCAAAACAGGGGGCGATCTACGAGCAGTACTTC
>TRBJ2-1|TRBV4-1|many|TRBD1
CASSPQDRGLDNEQFF
TGCGCCAGCAGCCCACAGGACAGGGGATTAGACAATGAGCAGTTCTTC
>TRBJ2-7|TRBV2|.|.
CASSERQVYEQYF
TGTGCCAGCAGTGAAAGACAGGTCTACGAGCAGTACTTC
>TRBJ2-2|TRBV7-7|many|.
CASSLAAGWELFF
TGTGCTAGCAGCTTAGCGGCCGGGTGGGAGCTGTTTTTT
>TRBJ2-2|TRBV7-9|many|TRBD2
CASSTPGLDTGELFF
TGTGCCAGCAGCACACCGGGACTAGACACCGGGGAGCTGTTTTTT
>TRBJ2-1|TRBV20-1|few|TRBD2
CSAPDGTSLYNEQFF
TGCAGTGCGCCAGACGGGACTAGCCTCTACAATGAGCAGTTCTTC
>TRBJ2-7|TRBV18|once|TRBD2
CASSPGTSGPIYEQYF
TGTGCCAGCTCACCAGGGACTAGCGGGCCTATTTACGAGCAGTACTTC
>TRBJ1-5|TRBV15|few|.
CATSRESNQPQHF
TGTGCCACCAGCAGAGAAAGCAATCAGCCCCAGCATTTT
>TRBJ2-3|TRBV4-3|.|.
CASSQQGGTSTDTQYF
TGCGCCAGCAGCCAACAGGGGGGGACTAGCACAGATACGCAGTATTTT
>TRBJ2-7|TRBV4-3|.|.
CASSQDRGYQYEQYF
TGCGCCAGCAGCCAAGATCGCGGCTATCAATACGAGCAGTACTTC
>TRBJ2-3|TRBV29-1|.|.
CSVDGSGPSTDTQYF
TGCAGCGTTGATGGGAGCGGACCTAGCACAGATACGCAGTATTTT
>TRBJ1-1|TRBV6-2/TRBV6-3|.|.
CASSYRLLIEAFF
TGTGCCAGCAGTTACCGGTTACTGATTGAAGCTTTCTTT
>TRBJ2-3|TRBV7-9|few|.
CASSPPERSTDTQYF
TGTGCCAGCAGCCCCCCGGAAAGGAGCACAGATACGCAGTATTTT
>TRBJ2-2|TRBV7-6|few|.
CASSFSGPGELFF
TGTGCCAGCAGCTTTTCGGGCCCCGGGGAGCTGTTTTTT
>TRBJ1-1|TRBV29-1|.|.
CSVEAGPFAFF
TGCAGCGTTGAAGCAGGTCCGTTTGCTTTCTTT
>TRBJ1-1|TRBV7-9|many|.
CASSSFGGETEAFF
TGTGCCAGCAGCTCCTTTGGCGGGGAAACTGAAGCTTTCTTT
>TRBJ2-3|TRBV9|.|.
CASSTRQGAVDTQYF
TGTGCCAGCAGCACCAGGCAGGGAGCGGTAGATACGCAGTATTTT
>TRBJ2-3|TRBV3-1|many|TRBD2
CASSQEQSGAGNTDTQYF
TGTGCCAGCAGCCAAGAACAAAGCGGGGCCGGGAACACAGATACGCAGTATTTT
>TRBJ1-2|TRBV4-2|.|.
CASSQVQGADGYTF
TGTGCCAGCAGCCAAGTACAGGGAGCTGATGGCTACACCTTC
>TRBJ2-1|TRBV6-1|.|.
CASRASSSYNEQFF
TGTGCCAGCAGAGCCAGCTCATCCTACAATGAGCAGTTCTTC
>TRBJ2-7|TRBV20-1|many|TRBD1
CSARAGTGDYEQYF
TGCAGTGCTAGGGCCGGGACAGGGGACTACGAGCAGTACTTC
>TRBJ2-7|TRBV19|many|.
CASSPTGNYEQYF
TGTGCCAGTTCTCCGACAGGTAACTACGAGCAGTACTTC
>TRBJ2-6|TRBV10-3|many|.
CAISESRSQTYSGANVLTF
TGTGCCATCAGTGAGTCGAGGTCGCAAACTTACTCTGGGGCCAACGTCCTGACTTTC
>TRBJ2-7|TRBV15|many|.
CATSSVNGFDYEQYF
TGTGCCACCAGCTCCGTCAACGGATTTGACTACGAGCAGTACTTC
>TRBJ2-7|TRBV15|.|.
CATSRPAYEQYF
TGTGCCACCAGCAGACCAGCCTACGAGCAGTACTTC
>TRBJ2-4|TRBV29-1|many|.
CSVEVSLLAKNIQYF
TGCAGCGTTGAAGTTAGCCTCTTAGCCAAAAACATTCAGTACTTC
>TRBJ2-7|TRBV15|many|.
CATSRERGYEQYF
TGTGCCACCAGCAGAGAGAGGGGTTACGAGCAGTACTTC
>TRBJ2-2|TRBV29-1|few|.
CSVEDGGVNTGELFF
TGCAGCGTTGAAGACGGGGGTGTTAACACCGGGGAGCTGTTTTTT
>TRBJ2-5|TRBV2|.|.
CASSEDGPLGFWETQYF
TGTGCCAGCAGTGAAGATGGTCCGTTGGGGTTTTGGGAGACCCAGTACTTC
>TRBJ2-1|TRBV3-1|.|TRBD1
CVRSRVGQVTYNEQFF
TGTGTCCGCAGTCGTGTCGGACAGGTGACCTACAATGAGCAGTTCTTC
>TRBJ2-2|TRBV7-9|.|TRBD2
CASSSERGAHTGELFF
TGTGCCAGCAGCTCCGAGCGGGGGGCCCACACCGGGGAGCTGTTTTTT
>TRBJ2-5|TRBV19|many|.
CASSIFRTNQETQYF
TGTGCCAGTAGTATTTTCCGGACAAACCAAGAGACCCAGTACTTC
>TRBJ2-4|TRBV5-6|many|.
CASSFRGAKNIQYF
TGTGCCAGCAGCTTCCGGGGGGCCAAAAACATTCAGTACTTC
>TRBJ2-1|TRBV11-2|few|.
CASTPPLYNEQFF
TGTGCCAGCACCCCCCCGCTGTACAATGAGCAGTTCTTC
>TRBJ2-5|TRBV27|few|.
CASSFQNRSPEEPQETQYF
TGTGCCAGCAGTTTTCAGAACCGATCCCCAGAAGAACCCCAAGAGACCCAGTACTTC
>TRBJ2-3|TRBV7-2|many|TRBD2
CVISGEFTDTQYF
TGTGTCATTAGCGGGGAGTTCACAGATACGCAGTATTTT